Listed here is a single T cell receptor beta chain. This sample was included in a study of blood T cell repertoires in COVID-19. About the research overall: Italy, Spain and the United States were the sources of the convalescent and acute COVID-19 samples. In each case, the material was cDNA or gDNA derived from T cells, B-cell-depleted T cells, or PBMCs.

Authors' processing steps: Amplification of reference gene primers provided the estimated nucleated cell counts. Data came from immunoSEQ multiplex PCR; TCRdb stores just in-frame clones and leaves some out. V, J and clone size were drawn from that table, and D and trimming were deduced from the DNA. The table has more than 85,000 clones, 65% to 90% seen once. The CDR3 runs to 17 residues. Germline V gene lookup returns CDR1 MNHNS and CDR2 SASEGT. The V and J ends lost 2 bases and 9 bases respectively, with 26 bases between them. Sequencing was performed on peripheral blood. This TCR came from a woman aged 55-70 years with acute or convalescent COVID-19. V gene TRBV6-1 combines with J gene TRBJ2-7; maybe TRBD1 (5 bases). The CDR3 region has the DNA TGTGCCAGCAGTGAAAGGGGCAAGGCGCTGAATGTTAGGGGGCAGTACTTC. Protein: CASSERGKALNVRGQYF.